The TCR beta chain under discussion was sequenced for a study of T-cell reconstitution after alpha-beta-depleted transplantation in children. The V and J ends lost 0 bases and 7 bases respectively, with 12 bases between them. This CDR3 has 14 residues. Germline V gene lookup returns CDR1 SGHAT and CDR2 FQNNGV. This clonotype has more than one count but fewer than ten. Unique molecular identifiers were incorporated during preparation of the TCRbeta library. TCRdb processed the PCR reads anew with MiXCR; each CDR3 protein has one entry. The sample contains hundreds of thousands of distinct CDR3 sequences, approximately 29% of which appear only once.

This clonotype originated in a human donor who donated a stem cell graft to a child with aplastic anemia. Sample: PBMCs from the stem cell graft donor, taken from the stem cell graft. The J gene is TRBJ1-2, the V gene TRBV11-2; possibly TRBD1 for D (5 bases). This chain's CDR3 is CASSLDPGNRGYTF. The CDR3 DNA is TGTGCCAGCAGCTTAGATCCAGGGAACCGTGGCTACACCTTC.